Below, one TCR beta chain is given with its context. Antigen: not known. The source of the sample is a study of cytomegalovirus exposure and HLA in healthy donors. For the study at large: In an early release, HLA-typed donors contributed tens of millions of unique TCR sequences. Whole-study findings and limits: The productive fraction for most TCR beta V segments was about 90% or about 30% in an earlier analysis. The study reported that TCR beta sequences accurately predicted HLA-A and HLA-B alleles in most subjects. Later analysis identified a missense DCLRE1C variant that was linked to TCR beta V- and J-gene trimming.

The PCR employed 60 Vbeta primers together with 13 Jbeta primers. Assay: immunoSEQ multiplex PCR; the TCRdb copy retains only in-frame clones and omits some. The table lists over 200,000 clones, about 78% of them singletons. The CDR3 runs 14 residues. Looked up from germline, CDR1 is MNHEY and CDR2 is SVGAGI. Trimming left V 7 bases short and J 5 bases short, with 15 bases between. The chain is built from TRBV6-5 and TRBJ2-1; TRBD2 might be the D (5 bases). Sequenced sample: PBMCs. The origin of this receptor is a male donor in good health and CMV-seronegative. CDR3 protein: CASTLSERHNEQFF. CDR3 coding DNA: TGTGCCAGCACCCTTTCTGAGCGGCACAATGAGCAGTTCTTC.